This record looks at one T cell receptor beta chain sequence and its context. Its matching antigen is unknown. This specimen belongs to a study of T cell repertoires in cytomegalovirus infection. About the study: It can be stated that public TCR beta signatures indicated CMV infection as well as a matching HLA type.

The CDR3 length is 15 residues. Germline CDR1 and CDR2: SGHDN and FVKESK. V dropped 2 bases and J dropped 2 bases, with 13 bases sitting between them. TCRdb redid the calling of the reads with MiXCR, one entry per CDR3 protein. The sample holds fewer than 700,000 distinct CDR3 sequences; approximately 24% are singletons and the top ten take 8%. General observations from the study: Of the TCR beta families, the public ones yielded a cumulative frequency that identified carriers of CMV plus the relevant HLA.

The V gene is TRBV14, the J gene TRBJ2-7, with unresolved D. This clonotype originated in a human donor in good health (CMV status not recorded). Some clones in this sample may be carry-over from other donors' samples. The material sequenced was CD8+ T cells from PBMCs. CDR3 protein: CASSQPGANTYEQYF. CDR3 coding DNA: TGTGCCAGCAGCCAACCGGGCGCCAATACCTACGAGCAGTACTTC.